This T cell receptor beta chain was observed in a study of blood T cells in healthy people across ages. General study results and limits: TCR beta diversity, measured per million T cells, fell in a roughly linear way with age. Among long-lived donors, naive CD4+ cells were more numerous and diversity higher than in aged donors.

Turning to this clonotype: Its target is unknown.

The CDR3 extends over 12 amino acids. Trimming pared 6 bases from V and 4 bases from J, leaving 10 bases between. Using a J-beta primer mix together with a sample-barcoded 5' primer, a second PCR was run for roughly 6 to 11 cycles. Via MiXCR, TCRdb re-called the 5' RACE reads, giving one row per CDR3 protein. The repertoire holds approximately 780,000 distinct CDR3 sequences, with roughly 25% as singletons. This same sample was also part of a study on T cells of mothers and their children. This second study says: In this cohort, donors were three healthy Caucasian mothers plus their six children. Relative to unrelated pairs, biologically related mother-child dyads exhibited marginally greater, non-significant overlap.

Sequencing was done on a sample of blood. The clonotype originates from a boy aged 5-17 years in good health. The V and J genes are TRBV12-3 or TRBV12-4 and TRBJ2-7; D is unresolved. CDR3 nucleotides: TGTGCCAGCAGCTTCAAGCTTTACGAGCAGTACTTC. It yields the protein CASSFKLYEQYF.